This TCR beta chain was identified in a study of T cells in localized non-small cell lung cancer. TCRdb's copy holds only in-frame clones and misses some; the assay was immunoSEQ multiplex PCR. The sample lists about 43,000 clones; around 90% were seen once. To note about this clone: Its target is unknown.

Notes on the study in general: Sequencing, confined to only one tumor region, leaves heterogeneity possible. Among the tissues sampled, uninvolved adjacent lung had the highest T cell clonality, above tumor. Within adjacent lung there appeared a median approximately 58 of the top 100 tumor clones. Density of T cells in blood, when higher, went with longer overall survival.

V lost 2 bases and J 4 bases, leaving 11 bases between the germline ends. CDR3 size: 14 residues. Per the germline V gene, CDR1 is MNHEY and CDR2 is SMNVEV (reference sequence). J is TRBJ1-1 and V is TRBV27; possibly TRBD1 for D (6 bases). This TCR was recovered from a woman aged 40 to 75 with stage II lung adenocarcinoma. Specimen: PBMCs, collected before any cancer treatment. The CDR3 loop is CASSLGGRSTEAFF. CDR3 DNA sequence: TGTGCCAGCAGTTTAGGGGGGCGTAGCACTGAAGCTTTCTTT.